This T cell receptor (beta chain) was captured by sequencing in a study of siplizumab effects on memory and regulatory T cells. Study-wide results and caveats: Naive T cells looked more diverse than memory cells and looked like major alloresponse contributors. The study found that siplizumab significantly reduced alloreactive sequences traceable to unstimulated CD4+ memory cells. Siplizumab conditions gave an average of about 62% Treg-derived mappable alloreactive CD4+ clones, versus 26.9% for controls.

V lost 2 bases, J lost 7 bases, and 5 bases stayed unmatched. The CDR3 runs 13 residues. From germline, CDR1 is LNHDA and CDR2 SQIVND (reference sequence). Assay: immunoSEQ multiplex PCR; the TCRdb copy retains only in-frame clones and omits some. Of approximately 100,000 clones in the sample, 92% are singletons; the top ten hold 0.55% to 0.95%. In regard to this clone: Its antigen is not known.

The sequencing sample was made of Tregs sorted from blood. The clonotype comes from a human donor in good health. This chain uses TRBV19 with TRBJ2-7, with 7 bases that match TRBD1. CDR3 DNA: TGTGCCAGTAGTATATCCCGGGACAGAGAGCAGTACTTC. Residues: CASSISRDREQYF.